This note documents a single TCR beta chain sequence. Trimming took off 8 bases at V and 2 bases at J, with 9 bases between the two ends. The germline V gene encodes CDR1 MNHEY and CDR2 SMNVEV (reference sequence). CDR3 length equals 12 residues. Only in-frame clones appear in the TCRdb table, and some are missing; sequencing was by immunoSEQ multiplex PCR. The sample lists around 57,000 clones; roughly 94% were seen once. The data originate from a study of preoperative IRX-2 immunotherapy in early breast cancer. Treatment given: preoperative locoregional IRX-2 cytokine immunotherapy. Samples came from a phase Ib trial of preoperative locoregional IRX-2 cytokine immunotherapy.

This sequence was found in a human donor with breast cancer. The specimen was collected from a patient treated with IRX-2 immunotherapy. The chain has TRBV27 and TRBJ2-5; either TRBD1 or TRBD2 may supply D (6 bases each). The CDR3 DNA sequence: TGTGCCAGCGGGGGGCGGCAAGAGACCCAGTACTTC. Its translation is CASGGRQETQYF.